A single sample is the source of the 19 T cell receptor beta chains below, sequenced in a study of T-cell memory formation after mild COVID-19 (dated by TCRdb to the early 2020s). Library construction relied on 5' RACE. Sequencing was carried out with an Illumina NovaSeq 6000. TCRdb took the public reads, trimmed them with fastp at Q25, ran MiXCR for clone calling and kept in-frame beta chains. For every CDR3 protein sequence, its rows merge into one entry that carries the most common genes and DNA. For this sample the table gives fewer than 700,000 distinct CDR3 sequences, of which about 20% were detected only once. The ten largest clones take up under 8.5% of the sample. Source material: PBMCs or a T cell subset sorted from them (not recorded which). These receptors all come from an adult woman who had mild COVID-19 (a few samples of this study predate the infection). The sample titles of this study are shuffled in the database, so cell type and time point are left out; the donor was told from shared clones.

This clonotype was picked up a small number of times. The rearrangement uses TRBV4-3 and TRBJ2-7, with 7 positions matching TRBD1. Germline values: CDR1 LGHNA, CDR2 YSLEER. V shed 0 bases and J 12 bases; nucleotides not matched to a gene: 17. This CDR3 comprises 16 residues. The CDR3 nucleotides are TGCGCCAGCAGCCAAGATGCCGGGACAGCGGTGAAACCCATGTACTTC. This gives the protein CASSQDAGTAVKPMYF.

V usage is TRBV3-1 and J usage is TRBJ1-1, with 10 bases matching TRBD1. The CDR3 is 14 amino acids. The junction had 0 bases not matched to a gene; V was cut back by 1 base and J by 4 bases. Germline V gives CDR1 LGHDT, CDR2 YNNKEL (reference sequence). CDR3 sequence reads: CASSQGTGGTEAFF. The DNA for the CDR3 is TGTGCCAGCAGCCAAGGGACAGGGGGCACTGAAGCTTTCTTT.

The chain is built from TRBV7-8 and TRBJ1-1; 7 positions agree with TRBD1. Trimming took 0 bases from V and 5 from J; bases not matched to a gene: 6. Per germline, CDR1 SGHVS and CDR2 FQNEAQ. The CDR3 contains 15 residues. The CDR3 region is CASSLAETGRTEAFF. Here the CDR3 DNA reads TGTGCCAGCAGCTTAGCCGAGACAGGGAGAACTGAAGCTTTCTTT.

The chain has TRBV6-6 and TRBJ2-3, with D unclear. Germline CDR1 MNHNY, CDR2 SVGAGI (reference sequence). Trimming left V 0 bases short and J 3 bases short, with 10 bases between. The CDR3 length is 15 residues. This CDR3 is CASSYSIPPTDTQYF. CDR3 bases: TGTGCCAGCAGTTACTCGATTCCCCCGACAGATACGCAGTATTTT.

This rearrangement joins TRBV5-5 to TRBJ1-2; D gene ambiguous. The CDR3 is 14 residues long. Trimming cost V 2 bases and J 0 bases, with 8 bases left between them. The germline CDR1 and CDR2 sequences are SGHKS and YYEKEE (reference sequence). The CDR3 protein is CASSFDGSNYGYTF. For the CDR3, the DNA is TGTGCCAGCAGCTTCGATGGGTCTAACTATGGCTACACCTTC.

This clonotype was detected only a few times. The chain combines TRBV14 with TRBJ1-1; D gene ambiguous. The CDR3 is 14 amino acids. The V and J ends lost 4 bases and 5 bases respectively, with 14 bases between them. The V gene's germline CDR1 is SGHDN and CDR2 FVKESK. CDR3 sequence (DNA): TGTGCCAGCAGCCGATCCCCTGGCGGTACTGAAGCTTTCTTT. Protein: CASSRSPGGTEAFF.

This clonotype was seen only a few times. The rearrangement links TRBV20-1 to TRBJ2-3; 10 bases line up with TRBD1. This CDR3 comprises 18 residues. V was clipped by 3 bases and J by 3 bases; unmatched bases: 15. Germline loops: CDR1 DFQATT, CDR2 SNEGSKA (reference sequence). CDR3 DNA sequence: TGCAGTGCTAGTTTTCGCCCGCAAGACAGGGGGCTTACAGATACGCAGTATTTT. Translating gives CSASFRPQDRGLTDTQYF.

The chain has TRBV3-1 and TRBJ1-5; no clear D. The V gene lost 4 bases and the J gene lost 2 bases, with 18 bases spanning the gap. Germline V gene sequence: CDR1 LGHDT, CDR2 YNNKEL (reference sequence). The CDR3 has 17 amino acids. CDR3 loop: CASSPNREMTGNQPQHF. CDR3 bases: TGTGCCAGCAGCCCTAATAGGGAGATGACGGGCAATCAGCCCCAGCATTTT.

The chain combines TRBV11-2 with TRBJ2-7, with D uncertain. The CDR3 runs to 14 residues. V lost 1 base, J lost 3 bases, and 10 bases lay in between. The V gene's germline CDR1 is SGHAT and CDR2 FQNNGV. This CDR3 is CASSLGVLSYEQYF. The CDR3 region has the DNA TGTGCCAGCAGCTTAGGGGTACTCAGCTACGAGCAGTACTTC.

This chain joins TRBV12-3 or TRBV12-4 and TRBJ2-5; 9 bases are shared with TRBD2. The CDR3 sequence is 16 residues long. Germline trimming cut 5 bases from V and 5 bases from J; bases unmatched to any gene: 12. This CDR3 reads CASSPAGASGTETQYF. In DNA, the CDR3 is TGTGCCAGCAGTCCCGCAGGGGCTAGCGGGACGGAGACCCAGTACTTC.

The chain links TRBV20-1 to TRBJ2-3; D is perhaps TRBD2 (6 bases). This CDR3 contains 13 residues. Germline V gene data show CDR1 as DFQATT and CDR2 as SNEGSKA (reference sequence). The V end was cut by 3 bases, the J end by 0 bases, with 7 bases between. The CDR3: CSASGTSTDTQYF. CDR3 nucleotide sequence: TGCAGTGCTAGCGGGACTAGCACAGATACGCAGTATTTT.

The chain uses TRBV7-9 and TRBJ2-6; D is ambiguous. CDR3 length: 19 residues. Germline V lookup: CDR1 SEHNR, CDR2 FQNEAQ (reference sequence). Deletions cut 1 base from V and 0 bases from J, with 16 bases between. CDR3 protein: CASSLGSTVGFSGANVLTF. CDR3 coding DNA: TGTGCCAGCAGCTTAGGGTCCACAGTTGGGTTCTCTGGGGCCAACGTCCTGACTTTC.

This chain joins TRBV19 and TRBJ1-3; D ambiguous. There are 13 residues in the CDR3. Trimming cost V 9 bases and J 4 bases, with 13 bases left between them. CDR1 and CDR2 from the germline V gene are LNHDA and SQIVND (reference sequence). CDR3 in amino acids: CASQYLDGNTIYF. CDR3 in DNA: TGTGCCAGCCAGTATTTGGACGGAAACACCATATATTTT.

V gene TRBV7-2 combines with J gene TRBJ2-3; 7 nucleotides match TRBD2. Germline trimming cut 1 base from V and 5 bases from J; bases unmatched to any gene: 9. CDR1 and CDR2 (germline): SGHTA, FQGNSA. The CDR3 has 16 amino acids. The CDR3 here is CASSLGSAGVQDTQYF. The DNA of the CDR3 is TGTGCCAGCAGCTTAGGGTCGGCGGGAGTTCAAGATACGCAGTATTTT.

The chain joins TRBV9 to TRBJ2-5; TRBD2 aligns across 10 bases. Germline assignment: CDR1 SGDLS and CDR2 YYNGEE. With 3 bases clipped from V and 5 bases from J, the junction kept 13 bases outside the gene matches. The CDR3 is made up of 17 amino acids. CDR3 sequence reads: CASSEREGSSMRETQYF. For the CDR3, the DNA is TGTGCCAGCAGCGAGCGGGAGGGGAGTAGCATGAGGGAGACCCAGTACTTC. The full variable domain, in which reference TRBV9 and TRBJ2-5 provide the parts outside the CDR3, is DSGVTQTPKHLITATGQRVTLRCSPRSGDLSVYWYQQSLDQGLQFLIQYYNGEERAKGNILERFSAQQFPDLHSELNLSSLELGDSALYFCASSEREGSSMRETQYFGPGTRLLVL.

In its sample, this clonotype was seen a few times. The V call is TRBV14, the J call TRBJ2-1; 7 bases align to TRBD2. Germline loops: CDR1 SGHDN, CDR2 FVKESK. There are 17 residues in the CDR3. Trimming at V came to 1 base and at J to 3 bases, leaving 9 bases not matched to a gene. In DNA, the CDR3 is TGTGCCAGCAGCCAAGGTCATGGGGGGGTGAGCTACAATGAGCAGTTCTTC. It is translated as CASSQGHGGVSYNEQFF.

A few counts support this clonotype. CDR3 sequence: CASSMRDSPNEKLFF. CDR3 in DNA: TGTGCCAGTAGTATGCGGGACAGTCCTAATGAAAAACTGTTTTTT. This chain uses TRBV19 with TRBJ1-4; 7 bases agree with TRBD1. The germline V gene has CDR1 LNHDA and CDR2 SQIVND (reference sequence). Trimming removed 3 bases from V and 3 bases from J; junction bases left unmatched: 4. The CDR3 is 15 amino acids.

This clonotype was detected only a few times. This rearrangement joins TRBV24-1 to TRBJ2-1, with 10 positions matching TRBD2. The ends lost 2 bases at V and 0 bases at J; junction bases unmatched: 0. The CDR3 extends over 16 amino acids. Germline V CDR1 and CDR2: KGHDR, SFDVKD. The CDR3 sequence is CATSDSSGGSYNEQFF. The CDR3 DNA sequence: TGTGCCACCAGTGATTCTAGCGGGGGCTCCTACAATGAGCAGTTCTTC.

This chain links TRBV18 with TRBJ1-6; 10 nucleotides align to TRBD1. The CDR3 loop spans 15 amino acids. V shed 5 bases and J 8 bases; nucleotides not matched to a gene: 6. Germline loops: CDR1 KGHSH, CDR2 LQKENI. CDR3 sequence reads: CASSELGTGDSPLHF. The CDR3 DNA reads TGTGCCAGCTCAGAGTTGGGGACAGGGGATTCACCCCTCCACTTT.